Each of the 17 T cell receptor beta chains below was sequenced from the same sample in a study of shared clonotypes between healthy human individuals. The table came from immunoSEQ multiplex PCR; TCRdb's copy has only in-frame clones and leaves some out. The sample holds around 690,000 clones; roughly 87% are singletons and the top ten take 34%. The sample comprised memory CD8+ T cells from PBMCs. Regarding subset: CD45RO+ cells pooled with CCR7-negative TemRA cells. The receptor source for this set is a man aged 18-30 years in good health. Some clones in this sample may be carry-over from other donors' samples.

This clone was counted a single time. The CDR3 loop reads CASSLSGQGISTEAFF. The CDR3 DNA is TGTGCCAGCAGTTTATCGGGACAGGGGATTTCCACTGAAGCTTTCTTT. This chain uses TRBV28 with TRBJ1-1; 10 nucleotides align to TRBD1. The CDR3 covers 16 residues. V shed 1 base, J shed 4 bases, and the junction held 6 bases outside the gene matches. Germline V gene sequence: CDR1 MDHEN, CDR2 SYDVKM.

The CDR3 sequence is CASSIGRADTQYF. The CDR3 DNA is TGTGCCAGCTCAATCGGGCGAGCCGATACGCAGTATTTT. This rearrangement joins TRBV18 to TRBJ2-3, with D hard to call. Germline V CDR1 and CDR2: KGHSH, LQKENI. V was cut by 5 bases and J by 6 bases, with 12 bases left in between. The CDR3 is made up of 13 amino acids.

This rearrangement joins TRBV28 to TRBJ1-1, with TRBD1 matching 7 bases. After removal of 3 bases from V and 1 base from J, the junction contained 2 bases not matched to a gene. The CDR3 spans 14 residues. Germline V lookup: CDR1 MDHEN, CDR2 SYDVKM. The CDR3 DNA is TGTGCCAGCAGTTTGCGGACAGGGAACACTGAAGCTTTCTTT. Translating gives CASSLRTGNTEAFF.

This clone has more than one count but fewer than ten. The V call is TRBV5-8, the J call TRBJ1-1; D ambiguous. The V gene's germline CDR1 is SGHTS and CDR2 YDEGEE. The CDR3 length is 13 residues. Trimming left V 0 bases short and J 13 bases short, with 16 bases between. The CDR3 DNA is TGTGCCAGCAGCTTGGACAGCCGTCCGCGGATTTTCTTT. This encodes CASSLDSRPRIFF.

The rearrangement links TRBV7-9 to TRBJ2-2, with unresolved D. The ends were cut back, 7 bases at V and 5 bases at J, with 17 bases in the middle. CDR3 size: 15 residues. Germline CDR1 is SEHNR and CDR2 is FQNEAQ (reference sequence). DNA for the CDR3: TGTGCCAGCACTTCAGCGAACTTCGGGACCGGGGAGCTGTTTTTT. Its protein product is CASTSANFGTGELFF.

This chain joins TRBV9 and TRBJ2-6; 11 positions match TRBD1. The CDR3 is 20 residues long. V trimming: 0 bases; J trimming: 0 bases; junction bases outside the gene matches: 8. Germline CDR1 reads SGDLS; CDR2 reads YYNGEE. The CDR3 coding sequence is TGTGCCAGCAGCGTAGCTACAGGAGGGACAGGGGGCTCTGGGGCCAACGTCCTGACTTTC. It specifies CASSVATGGTGGSGANVLTF.

The V and J genes are TRBV29-1 and TRBJ2-5, with D possibly being TRBD1 or TRBD2 (5 bases each). Trimming removed 5 bases from V and 4 bases from J, with 11 bases in between. The CDR3 contains 12 residues. Germline V gene data show CDR1 as SQVTM and CDR2 as ANQGSEA. The CDR3 loop reads CSVRQGPETQYF. DNA of the CDR3: TGCAGCGTTCGGCAGGGACCAGAGACCCAGTACTTC.

This rearrangement joins TRBV11-2 to TRBJ1-1; no firm D call. The CDR3 totals 14 residues. Trimming removed 1 base from V and 0 bases from J, with 6 bases in between. Germline loops: CDR1 SGHAT, CDR2 FQNNGV. The CDR3 reads CASSLGQLNTEAFF. In DNA form, the CDR3 reads TGTGCCAGCAGCTTAGGCCAGTTGAACACTGAAGCTTTCTTT. The whole variable domain, remainder taken from reference TRBV11-2 and TRBJ1-1, is EAGVAQSPRYKIIEKRQSVAFWCNPISGHATLYWYQQILGQGPKLLIQFQNNGVVDDSQLPKDRFSAERLKGVDSTLKIQPAKLEDSAVYLCASSLGQLNTEAFFGQGTRLTVV.

This clone was detected only once. The V gene is TRBV9, the J gene TRBJ2-7, with 7 bases that match TRBD2. The CDR3 has 15 residues. The germline gives CDR1 SGDLS, CDR2 YYNGEE. The V and J ends lost 0 bases and 5 bases, in that order; junction bases with no gene match: 8. This chain's CDR3 is CASSVGGGPMNEQYF. The CDR3 DNA is TGTGCCAGCAGCGTAGGGGGAGGGCCAATGAACGAGCAGTACTTC.

This clone was detected once. CDR3 sequence: CASSNPTSVNTGELFF. The CDR3 bases are TGTGCCAGCAGCAATCCGACTAGCGTCAACACCGGGGAGCTGTTTTTT. The rearrangement links TRBV7-3 to TRBJ2-2; 8 nucleotides agree with TRBD2. V was pared by 5 bases and J by 2 bases, with 7 bases of the junction left unmatched. Germline V CDR1 and CDR2: SGHTA, FQGTGA. The CDR3 is made up of 16 amino acids. The whole variable domain, remainder taken from reference TRBV7-3 and TRBJ2-2, is GAGVSQTPSNKVTEKGKYVELRCDPISGHTALYWYRQSLGQGPEFLIYFQGTGAADDSGLPNDRFFAVRPEGSVSTLKIQRTERGDSAVYLCASSNPTSVNTGELFFGEGSRLTVL.

This clone was observed a single time. The chain has TRBV4-2 and TRBJ2-7; 11 nucleotides match TRBD2. The CDR3 runs to 16 residues. Trimming took 4 bases from V and 4 from J; bases not matched to a gene: 9. Germline V gene lookup returns CDR1 LGHNA and CDR2 YNFKEQ. In DNA form, the CDR3 reads TGTGCCAGCAGCCTTTCCATAGCGGGAGGGCCTTACGAGCAGTACTTC. It specifies CASSLSIAGGPYEQYF.

The chain uses TRBV11-2 and TRBJ2-7; possible D gene TRBD2, 5 bases. In germline, CDR1 is SGHAT, CDR2 FQNNGV. This CDR3 region has 13 residues. The V gene lost 5 bases and the J gene lost 3 bases, with 11 bases spanning the gap. The CDR3 loop reads CASSPSAGYEQYF. The CDR3 DNA is TGTGCCAGCAGCCCATCTGCGGGCTACGAGCAGTACTTC.

The chain combines TRBV7-9 with TRBJ2-1; tentative D call: TRBD1 (5 bases). This CDR3 has 16 residues. CDR1 is SEHNR, CDR2 FQNEAQ, per germline (reference sequence). V was shortened by 7 bases and J by 6 bases, with 22 bases between the two germline ends. The CDR3 spells CASNLPLRGSSNEQFF. The CDR3 region has the DNA TGTGCCAGCAATCTTCCCTTAAGGGGTAGCAGCAATGAGCAGTTCTTC.

The chain recombines TRBV28 with TRBJ2-1; 8 bases line up with TRBD2. Germline V lookup: CDR1 MDHEN, CDR2 SYDVKM. Trimming at V came to 8 bases and at J to 4 bases, leaving 16 bases not matched to a gene. The CDR3 has 17 residues. CDR3 sequence: CASDSLREGGSYNEQFF. The CDR3 DNA reads TGTGCCAGCGATTCGCTACGGGAGGGCGGAAGTTACAATGAGCAGTTCTTC.

This chain joins TRBV28 and TRBJ2-3; 7 positions agree with TRBD1. V gave up 6 bases and J gave up 1 base; unmatched junction bases: 16. The CDR3 loop spans 18 amino acids. Germline values: CDR1 MDHEN, CDR2 SYDVKM. CDR3 DNA: TGTGCCAGCAGCCCCGATGACAGGGACATCGTACGCACAGATACGCAGTATTTT. This encodes CASSPDDRDIVRTDTQYF.

CDR3 in DNA: TGTGCCAGCAGCGTTGACGGAATCACCTACGAGCAGTACTTC. As protein: CASSVDGITYEQYF. The chain carries TRBV9 and TRBJ2-7; D remains ambiguous. The germline V and J ends were trimmed by 2 bases and 2 bases, with 11 bases remaining between them. Germline V gene lookup returns CDR1 SGDLS and CDR2 YYNGEE. CDR3 length: 14 residues.

This rearrangement joins TRBV5-4 to TRBJ2-5; D possibly corresponds to TRBD2 (5 bases). Trimming removed 4 bases from V and 7 bases from J, with 29 bases in between. The CDR3 runs 18 residues. CDR1 and CDR2 (germline): SGHNT, YYREEE (reference sequence). The CDR3: CASSPYSRGAREYGTQYF. The CDR3 nucleotides are TGTGCCAGCAGCCCATATTCCCGGGGAGCCCGAGAATACGGGACCCAGTACTTC.